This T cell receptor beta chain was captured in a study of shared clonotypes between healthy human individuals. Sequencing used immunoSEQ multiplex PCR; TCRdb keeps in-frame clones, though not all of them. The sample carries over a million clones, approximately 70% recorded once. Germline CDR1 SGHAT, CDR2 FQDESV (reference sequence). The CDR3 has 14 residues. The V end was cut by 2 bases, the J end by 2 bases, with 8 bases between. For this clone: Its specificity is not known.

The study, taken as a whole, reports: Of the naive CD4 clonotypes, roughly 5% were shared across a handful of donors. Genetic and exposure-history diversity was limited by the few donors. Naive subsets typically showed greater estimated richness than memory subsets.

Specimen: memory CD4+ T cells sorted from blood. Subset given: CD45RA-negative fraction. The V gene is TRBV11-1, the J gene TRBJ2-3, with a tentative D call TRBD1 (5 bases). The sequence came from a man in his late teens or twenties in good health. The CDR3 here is CASSLLDNTDTQYF. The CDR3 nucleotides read TGTGCCAGCAGCTTACTGGACAACACAGATACGCAGTATTTT.